These 10 T cell receptor beta chains were all obtained from the same sample, sequenced in a study of T-cell reconstitution after alpha-beta-depleted transplantation in children. Researchers prepared the TCRbeta library using unique molecular identifiers, the study reports. TCRdb re-called the PCR reads with MiXCR, one entry per CDR3 protein. Of about 980,000 distinct CDR3 sequences in the sample, about 26% are singletons; the top ten hold roughly 30%. This specimen consisted of PBMCs, mostly from graft donor cells, obtained 360 days after TCRalphabeta/CD19-depleted stem cell transplant. These receptors were collected from a boy under two years old who had a stem cell transplant for SCID, so the T cells may come from the graft donor.

The chain couples TRBV4-2 to TRBJ2-1, with 9 bases lining up with TRBD1. V dropped 1 base and J dropped 1; count of bases not matched to a gene: 5. Germline V gene data show CDR1 as LGHNA and CDR2 as YNFKEQ. The CDR3 extends over 17 amino acids. The CDR3 DNA is TGTGCCAGCAGCCAAGTATTAGGGACAGGGTCCTACAATGAGCAGTTCTTC. This translates into CASSQVLGTGSYNEQFF.

The chain couples TRBV4-2 to TRBJ2-7; the D gene could be TRBD1 or TRBD2 (5 bases each). This CDR3 is 17 amino acids long. Trimming removed 1 base at V and 3 bases at J, with 19 bases between. Germline V gives CDR1 LGHNA, CDR2 YNFKEQ. DNA of the CDR3: TGTGCCAGCAGCCAAGTAGACGCCGGGACGACCTTCTACGAGCAGTACTTC. This translates into CASSQVDAGTTFYEQYF.

This clonotype has just a few counts. The chain's CDR3 is CASGWGRDTQYF. For the CDR3, the DNA is TGTGCCAGCGGTTGGGGGCGAGATACGCAGTATTTT. The chain uses TRBV27 and TRBJ2-3; possibly TRBD1 for D (6 bases). Trimming stripped 8 bases from V and 5 bases from J, with 11 bases between. The CDR3 has 12 amino acids. CDR1 is MNHEY, CDR2 SMNVEV, per germline (reference sequence).

This chain links TRBV12-3 or TRBV12-4 with TRBJ2-5; D is perhaps TRBD1 (5 bases). CDR3 size: 13 residues. V was cut by 5 bases and J by 5 bases, with 12 bases left in between. The CDR3 DNA reads as TGTGCCAGCAGTCCAGACAGTCGGGAGACCCAGTACTTC. Amino acids: CASSPDSRETQYF.

In this sample, this clonotype turned up a few times. The chain links TRBV3-1 to TRBJ2-3; D might be TRBD2 (5 bases). Trimming took 0 bases from V and 7 from J, leaving 14 bases between them. Germline-derived CDR1 and CDR2 are LGHDT and YNNKEL (reference sequence). CDR3 length: 15 amino acids. Here the CDR3 reads CASSQEVLALHTQYF. The CDR3 DNA sequence: TGTGCCAGCAGCCAAGAGGTGCTAGCTCTACATACGCAGTATTTT.

J is TRBJ1-4 and V is TRBV5-1, with TRBD1 matching over 9 bases. The CDR3 covers 16 residues. The germline CDR1 and CDR2 sequences are SGHRS and YFSETQ. V lost 4 bases to trimming and J lost 2 bases; unmatched junction nucleotides: 6. CDR3 nucleotides: TGCGCCAGCAGCCCACGACAGGGGGAGACTAATGAAAAACTGTTTTTT. Translating gives CASSPRQGETNEKLFF.

The V gene is TRBV20-1, the J gene TRBJ1-1, with D possibly matching TRBD1 (6 bases). Germline V gene lookup returns CDR1 DFQATT and CDR2 SNEGSKA (reference sequence). V gave up 0 bases and J gave up 1 base, with 12 bases separating them. There are 15 residues in the CDR3. DNA of the CDR3: TGCAGTGCTAGAGATCCTCGGGGGCCGAACACTGAAGCTTTCTTT. Translation: CSARDPRGPNTEAFF.

This clonotype has only a few counts. CDR3 nucleotide sequence: TGTGCCAGCAGGTACAACTATGGCTACACCTTC. It specifies CASRYNYGYTF. The V call is TRBV28, the J call TRBJ1-2, with no clear D. Per the germline V gene, CDR1 is MDHEN and CDR2 is SYDVKM. The V end lost 6 bases, the J end lost 2 bases, and 4 bases lay between the germline ends. The CDR3 loop spans 11 amino acids.

This clonotype was seen a handful of times. This rearrangement joins TRBV4-1 to TRBJ2-5, with a possible D match to TRBD2 (6 bases). The CDR3 totals 17 residues. Trimming left V 0 bases short and J 7 bases short, with 21 bases between. The germline V gene encodes CDR1 MGHRA and CDR2 YSYEKL. Here the CDR3 DNA reads TGCGCCAGCAGCCAAGAAGTCGGCGGGGCCGTCCGAGGGACCCAGTACTTC. Encoded protein: CASSQEVGGAVRGTQYF.

The gene calls are TRBV7-8 and TRBJ2-6; D is unresolved. The CDR3 has 15 amino acids. Trimming removed 1 base from V and 3 bases from J, with 7 bases in between. The germline V gene has CDR1 SGHVS and CDR2 FQNEAQ. The DNA for the CDR3 is TGTGCCAGCAGCTTAGTCGCGAATGGGGCCAACGTCCTGACTTTC. It specifies CASSLVANGANVLTF.